The clone carrying this T cell receptor beta chain was observed a few times. Its antigen is unknown. These data originate in a study of blood T cells in healthy people across ages. Study-wide results and caveats: It was the long-lived donors that had more naive CD4+ cells and higher diversity than aged donors. As age increased, TCR beta diversity per million T cells fell in a roughly linear fashion. Expanded clonotype changes were possibly confounded by unknown donor CMV status.

PCR was performed a second time for about 6 to 12 cycles using a sample-barcoded 5' primer and a J-beta primer mix. Every cDNA molecule carried a tag from a template-switch adaptor bearing 12 random nucleotides. MiXCR was run by TCRdb on the 5' RACE reads, yielding one entry per CDR3 protein. The sample consists of 1.5 million to 2 million distinct CDR3 sequences, about 50% of them appearing once. Trimming removed 1 base from V and 7 bases from J; junction bases left unmatched: 6. CDR3 size: 15 residues. Germline CDR1 reads LGHDT; CDR2 reads YNNKEL (reference sequence). Input material: blood. The TCR comes from a woman in her thirties or forties in good health. This chain links TRBV3-1 with TRBJ2-1, with 8 bases matching TRBD1. This CDR3 reads CASSQGGRGQNEQFF. For the CDR3, the DNA is TGTGCCAGCAGCCAAGGGGGCAGGGGGCAAAATGAGCAGTTCTTC.